This T cell receptor (beta chain) came from a study of cytomegalovirus exposure and HLA in healthy donors. General observations from the study: CMV serostatus stood as the only immune exposure information on hand.

The CDR3 contains 14 residues. Germline CDR1 is MNHNS and CDR2 is SASEGT. J lost 5 bases, V lost 8 bases, and 11 bases had no gene match. PCR amplification relied on 60 Vbeta primers (plus 13 Jbeta primers). Using immunoSEQ multiplex PCR, the repertoire was profiled, and TCRdb retains in-frame clones only, with some absent. The sample consists of about 160,000 clones, more than 80% of them appearing once. On this clone itself: Its specificity is unknown.

The clonotype was recovered from a woman under 30 in good health and CMV-seronegative. What was sequenced was PBMCs. This chain links TRBV6-1 with TRBJ1-1; 7 bases map to TRBD1. The CDR3 here is CASESGQAGTEAFF. The CDR3 DNA sequence: TGTGCCAGCGAAAGCGGACAGGCGGGGACTGAAGCTTTCTTT.